This record covers a single T cell receptor (beta chain). The sample originates from a study of OX40 agonist ivuxolimab in advanced cancers. Measured with immunoSEQ multiplex PCR; TCRdb has only the in-frame clones, and not every one. The profile shows some 72,000 clones, approximately 80% of them singletons. Trimming removed 4 bases at V and 0 bases at J, with 10 bases between. Germline lookup yields CDR1 SGHRS and CDR2 YFSETQ. CDR3 length equals 14 residues. Here the sequenced sample was CD4+ or CD8+ T cells sorted from blood, taken in a trial of the OX40 agonist ivuxolimab. This receptor was obtained from an adult with an advanced solid tumor such as melanoma, head and neck, liver or kidney cancer. This chain joins TRBV5-1 and TRBJ1-1; no clear D. The CDR3 protein is CASSITVMNTEAFF. As DNA, the CDR3 is TGCGCCAGCAGCATAACCGTCATGAACACTGAAGCTTTCTTT.